The T cell receptor beta chain under discussion was sequenced for a study of blood T cell repertoires in COVID-19. Looking at the study overall: From the United States, Italy and Spain came samples of acute and convalescent COVID-19. T cells, B-cell-depleted T cells, or PBMCs provided the cDNA or gDNA that served as material.

Per the original data handling: Reference gene primers were amplified, and this amplification served to estimate nucleated cell counts. Profiling relied on immunoSEQ multiplex PCR, and the TCRdb table lists in-frame clones only, not all of them. That table furnishes V, J and clone size, whereas the DNA furnished D and trimming. The table has approximately 100,000 clones, less than 80% seen once. Looked up from germline, CDR1 is LGHNT and CDR2 is FRNRAP. The CDR3 spans 16 residues. V was cut by 5 bases and J by 2 bases, with 18 bases left in between. The receptor's source is a man between 70 and 80 years old with active or convalescent COVID-19. This chain links TRBV12-5 with TRBJ1-1; D not resolved. Material: peripheral blood. The CDR3 here is CASGLTARADNTEAFF. The CDR3 region has the DNA TGTGCTAGTGGTCTAACCGCTCGAGCCGATAACACTGAAGCTTTCTTT.